This T cell receptor beta chain was captured in a study of Ad26.COV2.S vaccination and SARS-CoV-2 variants. Study context: The trial was COV1001 and the donor's arm was Ad26.COV2.S. Doses of Ad26.COV2.S were injected into muscle once or twice, 56 days apart.

Some clones are missing from TCRdb's copy, which holds only in-frame ones; the method was immunoSEQ multiplex PCR. The sample contains about 350,000 clones, roughly 90% of which appear only once. This clone was detected once. Treatment indicated: some 19 received Ad26.COV2.S at low or high dose, single or two shots; roughly 5 received placebo; per-sample allocation not given. Sampling took place 63 days after the first vaccine or placebo injection. It was an adult aged 18-55 years in Boston who was the donor. The V end was cut by 3 bases, the J end by 3 bases, with 11 bases between. The CDR3 runs 15 residues.

The J gene is TRBJ2-2, the V gene TRBV23-1; tentatively, D is TRBD1 (6 bases). TRBV23-1 is classed as an ORF, of uncertain function. This receptor was taken from a person aged 18-60 years who received the Ad26.COV2.S COVID-19 vaccine or a placebo. Here the sequenced sample was peripheral blood, taken in a trial of Ad26.COV2.S vaccine versus placebo. CDR3 nucleotides: TGCGCCAGCAGTCATCGCAGGGGTGACACCGGGGAGCTGTTTTTT. Translation gives CASSHRRGDTGELFF.